The clone carrying this TCR beta chain came up a few times. Its antigen is undetermined. J lost 0 bases, V lost 7 bases, and 6 bases had no gene match. Germline assignment: CDR1 SGHVS and CDR2 FQNEAQ. This CDR3 has 15 amino acids. The source of the sample is a study of graft-versus-host responses after intestinal transplantation. Study-wide results and limits: GvH clones occurred in recipient marrow; some first appeared in ileum or blood. Early HvG declines after transplant were associated with peak circulating GvH clone levels.

Graft-derived tissue was subjected to processing to liberate intraepithelial and lamina propria lymphocytes. Profiled with immunoSEQ multiplex PCR; TCRdb holds only in-frame clones, not every one. The repertoire holds some 7,000 clones, with about 63% as singletons. This clonotype was obtained from a human patient who received an intestinal transplant, so some T cells may come from the graft donor. The rearrangement joins TRBV7-8 to TRBJ2-5; 9 positions agree with TRBD1. Here the sequenced sample was ileum tissue, taken less than 60 days after transplant. CDR3 DNA: TGTGCCAGCACCACCGGGACAGGGCACCAAGAGACCCAGTACTTC. Protein product: CASTTGTGHQETQYF.